The next 10 T cell receptor beta chains were all read from a single sample in a study of T cells in Graves' hyperthyroidism and ophthalmopathy. TCR beta CDR3 sequences were amplified from RNA transcripts. TCR CDR3 underwent first-round RT-PCR with the HTBI primer set. TCRdb reanalysed the multiplex PCR reads using MiXCR and keeps one entry per CDR3 protein. The table includes approximately 640,000 distinct CDR3 sequences, 16% detected once. The sequenced sample was blood. The origin of the receptors is a woman in her thirties with Graves' hyperthyroidism.

This chain links TRBV6-1 with TRBJ2-1; D not resolved. V was trimmed by 4 bases and J by 7 bases, leaving 14 bases between them. CDR3 length: 14 residues. Germline values: CDR1 MNHNS, CDR2 SASEGT. The CDR3 spells CASSVAPSRNEQFF. CDR3 bases: TGTGCCAGCAGTGTAGCACCCTCACGGAATGAGCAGTTCTTC.

This clonotype appeared many times. The J gene is TRBJ1-1, the V gene TRBV28; a weak D match, TRBD1 (6 bases). CDR1 and CDR2 from the germline V gene are MDHEN and SYDVKM. The V gene lost 3 bases and the J gene lost 4 bases, with 12 bases spanning the gap. The CDR3 length is 14 residues. The CDR3 nucleotides are TGTGCCAGCAGTTTCTCAGGGGAGGGCACTGAAGCTTTCTTT. This translates into CASSFSGEGTEAFF.

At least ten counts were recorded for this clonotype. The J gene is TRBJ2-7, the V gene TRBV28, with 9 bases fitting TRBD2. Germline values: CDR1 MDHEN, CDR2 SYDVKM. This CDR3 has 13 amino acids. After removal of 6 bases from V and 2 bases from J, the junction contained 2 bases not matched to a gene. In nucleotides, the CDR3 is TGTGCCAGCAGGACTAGCGGTCCCTACGAGCAGTACTTC. Encoded protein: CASRTSGPYEQYF.

In its sample, this clonotype was seen many times. The chain joins TRBV15 to TRBJ1-5; 9 bases match TRBD1. Germline CDR1 reads LNHNV; CDR2 reads YYDKDF (reference sequence). The CDR3 extends over 16 amino acids. J lost 3 bases, V lost 4 bases, and 7 bases had no gene match. CDR3 residues: CATSNPGTGYNQPQHF. In DNA form, the CDR3 reads TGTGCCACCAGCAACCCCGGGACAGGGTACAATCAGCCCCAGCATTTT.

This clonotype was counted many times. CDR3 in amino acids: CASSYGEPYEQYF. The DNA of the CDR3 is TGTGCCAGCAGTTACGGGGAGCCCTACGAGCAGTACTTC. The rearrangement joins TRBV6-6 to TRBJ2-7; D might be TRBD2 (5 bases). The length of the CDR3 is 13 residues. Germline V gene lookup returns CDR1 MNHNY and CDR2 SVGAGI (reference sequence). V lost 2 bases, J lost 2 bases, and 7 bases lay in between.

On this clonotype: A much larger clone differs from this one at a single base, so this may be a read error. DNA of the CDR3: TGCGCCAGCGGCTTGGGAGCTAGGGGAGATACGCAGTATTTT. Translation: CASGLGARGDTQYF. The chain combines TRBV5-1 with TRBJ2-3, with D tentatively TRBD1 or TRBD2 (5 bases each). There are 14 residues in the CDR3. From germline, CDR1 is SGHRS and CDR2 YFSETQ.

The genes are TRBV2 and TRBJ1-5; TRBD1 matches 9 bases. V dropped 4 bases and J dropped 7; count of bases not matched to a gene: 11. Germline CDR1 reads SNHLY; CDR2 reads FYNNEI. The CDR3 has 16 amino acids. CDR3: CASSGRVQGARQPQHF. In DNA, the CDR3 is TGTGCCAGCAGTGGAAGGGTACAGGGGGCGCGGCAGCCCCAGCATTTT.

This clonotype was detected a few times. The chain links TRBV19 to TRBJ1-6, with 7 bases identical to TRBD1. CDR3 length equals 15 residues. J gave up 7 bases and V 5 bases, and 8 bases lay outside the gene matches. CDR1 LNHDA and CDR2 SQIVND come from the germline V gene (reference sequence). The CDR3 DNA reads TGTGCCAGTAGTGCCTCCGGGACAGTAAATTCACCCCTCCACTTT. This gives the protein CASSASGTVNSPLHF.

CDR3 amino acids: CASSQGLAGNHEQYF. The CDR3, as DNA: TGCGCCAGCAGCCAAGGGCTAGCGGGAAACCACGAGCAGTACTTC. The V call is TRBV4-1, the J call TRBJ2-7, with TRBD2 identical over 9 bases. Germline CDR1 is MGHRA and CDR2 is YSYEKL. V was clipped by 1 base and J by 5 bases; unmatched bases: 6. The CDR3 extends over 15 amino acids.

This clonotype was counted at least ten times. The chain uses TRBV7-2 and TRBJ2-3; D perhaps matches TRBD1 (5 bases). The ends were cut back, 6 bases at V and 6 bases at J, with 22 bases in the middle. The CDR3 contains 16 residues. From germline, CDR1 is SGHTA and CDR2 FQGNSA. The CDR3 bases are TGTGCCAGCAGACCAATTGTAGGGGCGTCTGGGGATACGCAGTATTTT. It yields the protein CASRPIVGASGDTQYF.